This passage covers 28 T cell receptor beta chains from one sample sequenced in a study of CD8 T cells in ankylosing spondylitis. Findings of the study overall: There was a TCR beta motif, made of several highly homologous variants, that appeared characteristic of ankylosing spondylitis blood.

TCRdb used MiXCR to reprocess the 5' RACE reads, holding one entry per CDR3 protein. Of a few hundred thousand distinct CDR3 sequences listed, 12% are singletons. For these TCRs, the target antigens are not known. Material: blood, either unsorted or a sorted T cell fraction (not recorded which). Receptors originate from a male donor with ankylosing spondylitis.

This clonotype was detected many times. The CDR3 here is CSVKGSVGSTDTQYF. CDR3 sequence (DNA): TGCAGCGTTAAAGGGTCGGTCGGATCCACAGATACGCAGTATTTT. J is TRBJ2-3 and V is TRBV29-1, with no clear D. The length of the CDR3 is 15 residues. V lost 5 bases, J lost 2 bases, and 17 bases lay in between. The germline V gene encodes CDR1 SQVTM and CDR2 ANQGSEA.

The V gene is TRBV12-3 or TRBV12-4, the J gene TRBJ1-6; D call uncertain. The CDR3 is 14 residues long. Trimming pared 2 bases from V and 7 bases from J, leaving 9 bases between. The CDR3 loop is CASSLFQVNSPLHF. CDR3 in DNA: TGTGCCAGCAGTTTATTCCAGGTGAATTCACCCCTCCACTTT.

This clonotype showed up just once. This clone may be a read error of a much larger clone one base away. In nucleotides, the CDR3 is TGCAGCGTTGAAAAGGGCACTGAAGCTTTCTTT. The encoded protein is CSVEKGTEAFF. V and J are TRBV29-1 and TRBJ1-1; D is unclear. CDR3 length: 11 amino acids. The germline CDR1 and CDR2 sequences are SQVTM and ANQGSEA. V lost 2 bases and J 4 bases, leaving 5 bases between the germline ends.

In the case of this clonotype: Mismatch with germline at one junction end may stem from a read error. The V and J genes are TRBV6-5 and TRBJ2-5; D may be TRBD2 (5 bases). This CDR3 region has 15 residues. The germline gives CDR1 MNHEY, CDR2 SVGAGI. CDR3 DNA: TGTGCCAGCAGTTACTGGCGGGCCACTTCAGAGTCCCAGTACTTC. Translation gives CASSYWRATSESQYF.

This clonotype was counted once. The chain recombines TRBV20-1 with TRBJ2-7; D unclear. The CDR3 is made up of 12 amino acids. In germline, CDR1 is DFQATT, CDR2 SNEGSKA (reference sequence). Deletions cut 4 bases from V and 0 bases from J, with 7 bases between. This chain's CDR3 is CSATRSSYEQYV. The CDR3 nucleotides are TGCAGTGCTACGCGGAGCTCCTACGAGCAGTACGTC.

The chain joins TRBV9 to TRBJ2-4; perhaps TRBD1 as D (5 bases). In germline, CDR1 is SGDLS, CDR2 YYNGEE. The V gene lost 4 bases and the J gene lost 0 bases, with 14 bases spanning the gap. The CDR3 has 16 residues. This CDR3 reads CASSIKPGQAKNIQYF. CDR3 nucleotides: TGTGCCAGCAGCATCAAGCCCGGACAAGCCAAAAACATTCAGTACTTC.

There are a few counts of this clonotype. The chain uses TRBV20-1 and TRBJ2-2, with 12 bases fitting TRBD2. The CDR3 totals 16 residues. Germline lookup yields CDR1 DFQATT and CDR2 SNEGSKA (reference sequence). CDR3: CKCPLAGGGVTGELFF. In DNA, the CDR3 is TGCAAGTGTCCGCTAGCGGGAGGGGGAGTTACCGGGGAGCTGTTTTTT.

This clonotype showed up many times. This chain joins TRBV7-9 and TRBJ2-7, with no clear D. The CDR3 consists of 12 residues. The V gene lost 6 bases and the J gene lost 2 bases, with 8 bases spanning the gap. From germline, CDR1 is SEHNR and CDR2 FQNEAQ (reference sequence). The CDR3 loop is CASSPGPYEQYF. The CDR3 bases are TGTGCCAGCAGTCCCGGACCCTACGAGCAGTACTTC.

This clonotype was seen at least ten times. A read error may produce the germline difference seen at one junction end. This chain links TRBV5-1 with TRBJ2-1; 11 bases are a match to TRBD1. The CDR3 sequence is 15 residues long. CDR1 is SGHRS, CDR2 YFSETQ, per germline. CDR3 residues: CASSSGQGAYNEQFF. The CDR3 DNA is TGTGCCAGCAGCTCGGGACAGGGGGCCTACAATGAGCAGTTCTTC.

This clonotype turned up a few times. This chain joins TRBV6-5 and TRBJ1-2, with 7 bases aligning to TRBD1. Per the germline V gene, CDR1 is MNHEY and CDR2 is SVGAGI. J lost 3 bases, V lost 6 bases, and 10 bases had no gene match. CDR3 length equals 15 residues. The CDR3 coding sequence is TGTGCCAGCAGATTAATCCAGGGGGTCTACTATGGCTACACCTTC. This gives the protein CASRLIQGVYYGYTF.

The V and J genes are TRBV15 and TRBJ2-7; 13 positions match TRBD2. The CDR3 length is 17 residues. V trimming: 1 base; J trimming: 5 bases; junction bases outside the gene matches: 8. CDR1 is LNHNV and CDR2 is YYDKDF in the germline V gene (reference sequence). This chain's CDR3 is CATSRGGGTSGTHEQYF. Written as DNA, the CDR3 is TGTGCCACCAGCAGAGGGGGAGGGACTAGCGGGACCCACGAGCAGTACTTC.

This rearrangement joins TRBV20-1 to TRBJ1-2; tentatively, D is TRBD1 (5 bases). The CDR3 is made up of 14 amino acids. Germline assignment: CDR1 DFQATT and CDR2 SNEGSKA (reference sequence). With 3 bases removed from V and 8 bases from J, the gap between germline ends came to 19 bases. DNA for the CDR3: TGCAGTGCTAGGTTGGGACCAGGAGTTCCAGGCTACACCTTC. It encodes CSARLGPGVPGYTF.

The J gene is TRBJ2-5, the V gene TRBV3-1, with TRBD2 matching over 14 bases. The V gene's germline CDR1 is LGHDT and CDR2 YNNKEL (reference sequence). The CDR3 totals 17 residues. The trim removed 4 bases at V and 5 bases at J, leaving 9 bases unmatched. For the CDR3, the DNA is TGTGCCAGCAGCCCCGGCGGGACTAGCGGGAGCGGTGAGACCCAGTACTTC. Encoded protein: CASSPGGTSGSGETQYF.

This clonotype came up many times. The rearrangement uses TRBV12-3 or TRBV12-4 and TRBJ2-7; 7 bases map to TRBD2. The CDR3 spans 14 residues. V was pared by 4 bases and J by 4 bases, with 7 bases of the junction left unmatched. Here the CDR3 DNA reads TGTGCCAGCAGTTACGGACTAGAACGGTACGAGCAGTACTTC. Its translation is CASSYGLERYEQYF.

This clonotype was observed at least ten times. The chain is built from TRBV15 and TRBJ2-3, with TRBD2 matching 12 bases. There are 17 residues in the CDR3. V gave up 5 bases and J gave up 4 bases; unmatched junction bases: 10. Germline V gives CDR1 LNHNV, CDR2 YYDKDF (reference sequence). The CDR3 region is CATSYTPSGRGADTQYF. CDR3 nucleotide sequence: TGTGCCACCAGCTACACTCCTAGCGGGAGGGGCGCAGATACGCAGTATTTT.

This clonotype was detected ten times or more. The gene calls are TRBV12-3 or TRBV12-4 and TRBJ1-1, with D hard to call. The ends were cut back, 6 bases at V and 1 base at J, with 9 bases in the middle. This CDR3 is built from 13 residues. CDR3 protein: CASRTEGNTEAFF. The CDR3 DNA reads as TGTGCCAGCAGAACGGAGGGGAACACTGAAGCTTTCTTT.

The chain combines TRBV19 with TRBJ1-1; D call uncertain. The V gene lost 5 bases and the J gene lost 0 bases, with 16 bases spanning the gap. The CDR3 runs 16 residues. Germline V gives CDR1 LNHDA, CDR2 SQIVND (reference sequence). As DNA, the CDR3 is TGTGCCAGTAGTCCCCGGACCCGGACCTTGAACACTGAAGCTTTCTTT. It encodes CASSPRTRTLNTEAFF. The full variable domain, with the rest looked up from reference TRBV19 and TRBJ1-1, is DGGITQSPKYLFRKEGQNVTLSCEQNLNHDAMYWYRQDPGQGLRLIYYSQIVNDFQKGDIAEGYSVSREKKESFPLTVTSAQKNPTAFYLCASSPRTRTLNTEAFFGQGTRLTVV.

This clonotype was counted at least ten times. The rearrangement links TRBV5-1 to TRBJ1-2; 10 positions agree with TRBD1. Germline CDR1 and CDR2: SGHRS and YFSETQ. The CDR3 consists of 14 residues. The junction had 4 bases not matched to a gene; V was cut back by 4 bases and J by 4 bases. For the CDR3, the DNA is TGCGCCAGCAGCCTGGGGACAGGGGCCTATGGCTACACCTTC. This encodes CASSLGTGAYGYTF.

CDR3 DNA: TGTGCCAGCAGCCTTAGCGGGAGTGATATTTACGAGCAGTACTTC. It yields the protein CASSLSGSDIYEQYF. The V and J genes are TRBV7-9 and TRBJ2-7; 9 bases agree with TRBD2. The CDR3 is made up of 15 amino acids. CDR1 and CDR2 (germline): SEHNR, FQNEAQ (reference sequence). Trimming cost V 5 bases and J 4 bases; bases outside gene matches: 9.

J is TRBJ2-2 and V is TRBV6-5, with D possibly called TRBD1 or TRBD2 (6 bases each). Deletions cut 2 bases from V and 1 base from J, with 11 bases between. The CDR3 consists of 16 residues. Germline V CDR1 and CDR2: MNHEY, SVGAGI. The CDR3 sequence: CASSYGGRMNTGELFF. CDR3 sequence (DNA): TGTGCCAGCAGTTACGGGGGGCGGATGAACACCGGGGAGCTGTTTTTT.

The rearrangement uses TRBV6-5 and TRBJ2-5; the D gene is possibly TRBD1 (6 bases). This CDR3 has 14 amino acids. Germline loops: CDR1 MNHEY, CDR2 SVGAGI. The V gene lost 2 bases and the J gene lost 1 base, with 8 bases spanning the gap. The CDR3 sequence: CASSYLTGQETQYF. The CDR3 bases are TGTGCCAGCAGTTACCTGACAGGCCAAGAGACCCAGTACTTC.

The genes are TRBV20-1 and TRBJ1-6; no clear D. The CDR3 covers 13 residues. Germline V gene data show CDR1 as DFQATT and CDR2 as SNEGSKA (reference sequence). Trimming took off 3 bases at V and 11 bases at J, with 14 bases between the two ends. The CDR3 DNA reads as TGCAGTGCTAGTAAGGGAACCCATACACCCCTCCACTTT. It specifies CSASKGTHTPLHF.

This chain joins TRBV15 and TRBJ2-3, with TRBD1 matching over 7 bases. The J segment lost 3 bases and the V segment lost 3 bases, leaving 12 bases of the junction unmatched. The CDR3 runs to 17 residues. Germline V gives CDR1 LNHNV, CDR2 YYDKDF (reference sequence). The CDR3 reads CATSRTHRGSFTDTQYF. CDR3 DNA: TGTGCCACCAGCAGGACCCACAGGGGATCTTTTACAGATACGCAGTATTTT.

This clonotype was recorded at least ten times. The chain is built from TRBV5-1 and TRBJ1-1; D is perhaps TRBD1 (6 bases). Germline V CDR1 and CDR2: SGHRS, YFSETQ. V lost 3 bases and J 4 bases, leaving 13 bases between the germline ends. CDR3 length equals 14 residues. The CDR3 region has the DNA TGCGCCAGCAGCTCCTACAGGGAGGGCACTGAAGCTTTCTTT. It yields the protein CASSSYREGTEAFF.

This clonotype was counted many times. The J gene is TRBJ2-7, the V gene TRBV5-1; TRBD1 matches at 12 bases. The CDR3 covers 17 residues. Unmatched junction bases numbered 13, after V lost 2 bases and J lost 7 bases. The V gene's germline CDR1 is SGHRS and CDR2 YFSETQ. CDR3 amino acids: CASSFLLPGQGAQEQYF. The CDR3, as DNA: TGCGCCAGCAGCTTCCTCCTACCGGGACAGGGGGCGCAGGAGCAGTACTTC.

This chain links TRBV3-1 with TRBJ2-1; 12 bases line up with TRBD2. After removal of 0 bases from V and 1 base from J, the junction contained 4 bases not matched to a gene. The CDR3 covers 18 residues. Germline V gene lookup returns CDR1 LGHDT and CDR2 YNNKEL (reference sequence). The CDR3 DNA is TGTGCCAGCAGCCAAGAGGCTAGCGGGAGGGGGTCCTACAATGAGCAGTTCTTC. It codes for CASSQEASGRGSYNEQFF.

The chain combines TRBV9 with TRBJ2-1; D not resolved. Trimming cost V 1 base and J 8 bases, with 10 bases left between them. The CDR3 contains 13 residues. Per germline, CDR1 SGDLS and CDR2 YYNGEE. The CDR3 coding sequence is TGTGCCAGCAGCGTAATGGGCGTCGATGAGCAGTTCTTC. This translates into CASSVMGVDEQFF.

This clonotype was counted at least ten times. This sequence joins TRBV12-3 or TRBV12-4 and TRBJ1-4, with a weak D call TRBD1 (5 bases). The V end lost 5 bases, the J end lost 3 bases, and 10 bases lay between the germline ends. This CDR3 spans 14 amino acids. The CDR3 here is CASSKTEANEKLFF. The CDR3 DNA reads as TGTGCCAGCAGTAAGACAGAGGCTAATGAAAAACTGTTTTTT.